This T cell receptor (beta chain) came from a study of blood T cell repertoires in COVID-19. Across the whole study: COVID-19 samples collected from the United States, Italy and Spain covered acute and convalescent phases.

This clone was seen more than once but under ten times. The participants were between about 18 and 95 years old and came from under 25 US areas. Source study methods: Amplification with reference gene primers provided the estimates of nucleated cell counts. Sequencing was performed with immunoSEQ multiplex PCR; in TCRdb, only in-frame clones are kept and a portion is missing. That table gives V, J and clone size, and the DNA gave D and trimming. The table includes 350,000 to 550,000 clones, 80% to 90% detected once. The CDR3 runs 14 residues. The trim removed 1 base at V and 12 bases at J, leaving 10 bases unmatched. Looked up from germline, CDR1 is SGHRS and CDR2 is YFSETQ.

The chain is built from TRBV5-1 and TRBJ2-1; 7 bases align to TRBD1. The sample was PBMCs or T cells enriched from blood (not recorded which). This receptor was identified in a man younger than 40 who had recovered from COVID-19. The CDR3 sequence: CASSLPGTAGGQFF. The CDR3 DNA is TGCGCCAGCAGCTTGCCCGGGACAGCAGGTGGGCAGTTCTTC.